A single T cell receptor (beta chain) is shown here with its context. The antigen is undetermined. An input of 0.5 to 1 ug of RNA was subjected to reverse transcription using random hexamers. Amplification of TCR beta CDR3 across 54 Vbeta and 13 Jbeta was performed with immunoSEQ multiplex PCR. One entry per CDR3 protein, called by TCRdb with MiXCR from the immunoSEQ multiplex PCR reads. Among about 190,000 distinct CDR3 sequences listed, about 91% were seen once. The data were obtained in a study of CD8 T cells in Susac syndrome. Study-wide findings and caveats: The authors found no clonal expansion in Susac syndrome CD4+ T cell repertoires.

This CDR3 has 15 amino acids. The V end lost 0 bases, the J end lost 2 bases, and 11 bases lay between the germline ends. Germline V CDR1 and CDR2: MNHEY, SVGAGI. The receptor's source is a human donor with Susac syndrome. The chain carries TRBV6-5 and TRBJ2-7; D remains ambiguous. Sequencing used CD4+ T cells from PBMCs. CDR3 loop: CASSYSFGPPYEQYF. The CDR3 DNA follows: TGTGCCAGCAGTTACTCGTTCGGGCCTCCCTACGAGCAGTACTTC.